This is a list of T cell receptor beta chains from one sample in a study of shared clonotypes between healthy human individuals. Generated by immunoSEQ multiplex PCR, the TCRdb table keeps only in-frame clones and is missing some. The sample holds approximately 1.5 million clones; 95% to 99% are singletons and the top ten take roughly 0.45%. Sequenced material: naive CD4+ T cells sorted from blood. The receptors stem from a man aged 30 to 39 in good health. The CDR3 runs from the conserved cysteine through the conserved F or W. A D gene is named only where the DNA matches it firmly. Size values are once, few and many counts, or a class for expanded clones, and some rows have none.

J: TRBJ1-2
size: -
D: TRBD1
V: TRBV27
DNA: TGTGCCAGCAGTCAGATGGGGACAGGGAGCGGCTACACCTTC
CDR3: CASSQMGTGSGYTF

J: TRBJ1-1
size: -
D: -
V: TRBV5-1
DNA: TGCGCCAGCAGCTTGGGGAGGGTGGGCACTGAAGCTTTCTTT
CDR3: CASSLGRVGTEAFF

J: TRBJ1-5
size: -
D: -
V: TRBV11-2
DNA: TGTGCCAGCAGCTTAGACAGACTTAGCAATCAGCCCCAGCATTTT
CDR3: CASSLDRLSNQPQHF

J: TRBJ2-7
size: -
D: TRBD2
V: TRBV15
DNA: TGTGCCACCAGCAGAGGTCAGGGACTAGCGGGCGAATACGAGCAGTACTTC
CDR3: CATSRGQGLAGEYEQYF

J: TRBJ2-3
size: -
D: TRBD2
V: TRBV5-6
DNA: TGTGCCAGCAGCCGGGGACTAGCGGGAGGCACAGATACGCAGTATTTT
CDR3: CASSRGLAGGTDTQYF

J: TRBJ1-1
size: -
D: -
V: TRBV18
DNA: TGTGCCAGCTCCCCGGGGAGGATGAACACTGAAGCTTTCTTT
CDR3: CASSPGRMNTEAFF

J: TRBJ1-2
size: -
D: TRBD1
V: TRBV13
DNA: TGTGCCAGCAGCTCGGGACAGGGGAGCTATGGCTACACCTTC
CDR3: CASSSGQGSYGYTF

J: TRBJ1-2
size: -
D: TRBD1
V: TRBV7-8
DNA: TGTGCCAGCAGCTTAGTGAAAAAGTTGAGGGTACAGGGGCGAGGCTACACCTTC
CDR3: CASSLVKKLRVQGRGYTF

J: TRBJ1-2
size: -
D: -
V: TRBV15
DNA: TGTGCCACCAGCAGAGATCCGGACGACAGAGCTAACTATGGCTACACCTTC
CDR3: CATSRDPDDRANYGYTF

J: TRBJ2-1
size: -
D: TRBD2
V: TRBV7-2
DNA: TGTGCCAGCAGAAAAGCGGGAGGAACCTACAATGAGCAGTTCTTC
CDR3: CASRKAGGTYNEQFF

J: TRBJ2-5
size: -
D: -
V: TRBV2
DNA: TGTGCCAGCACTCCTATTTCGGGAGAAGAGACCCAGTACTTC
CDR3: CASTPISGEETQYF

J: TRBJ1-3
size: -
D: TRBD1
V: TRBV28
DNA: TGTGCCAGCCAGGACAGGGCAGGCTCTGGAAACACCATATATTTT
CDR3: CASQDRAGSGNTIYF

J: TRBJ1-2
size: -
D: -
V: TRBV7-9
DNA: TGTGCCAGCAGCTTACGAGAAAGTTCCGCTACTAACTATGGCTACACCTTC
CDR3: CASSLRESSATNYGYTF

J: TRBJ2-2
size: -
D: -
V: TRBV28
DNA: TGTGCCAGCAGTCTTACAGGGTTTCCCGGGGAGCTGTTTTTT
CDR3: CASSLTGFPGELFF

J: TRBJ2-7
size: -
D: -
V: TRBV6-6
DNA: TGTGCCAGCGGACCCTACGAGCAGTACTTC
CDR3: CASGPYEQYF

J: TRBJ2-5
size: -
D: TRBD2
V: TRBV11-2
DNA: TGTGCCAGCAGCCGTCTAGCGGCCAAAGAGACCCAGTACTTC
CDR3: CASSRLAAKETQYF

J: TRBJ2-7
size: -
D: TRBD2
V: TRBV28
DNA: TGTGCCAGCAGTCCTAGCGGGAGGGCCGGTTACGAGCAGTACTTC
CDR3: CASSPSGRAGYEQYF

J: TRBJ2-7
size: -
D: -
V: TRBV5-4
DNA: TGTGCCAGCAGCCTAGGGCCCTTGACAGCGAGCTCCTACGAGCAGTACTTC
CDR3: CASSLGPLTASSYEQYF

J: TRBJ1-5
size: once
D: -
V: TRBV19
DNA: TGTGCCAGTAGTACCCGGACAGCGGGCAATCAGCCCCAGCATTTT
CDR3: CASSTRTAGNQPQHF

J: TRBJ1-1
size: -
D: -
V: TRBV2
DNA: TGTGCCAGCAGTGAAGTGCAGGGTGGAGCTGAAGCTTTCTTT
CDR3: CASSEVQGGAEAFF

J: TRBJ2-2
size: -
D: -
V: TRBV19
DNA: TGTGCCAGTAGTATGGTAGGGAACACCGGGGAGCTGTTTTTT
CDR3: CASSMVGNTGELFF

J: TRBJ2-2
size: -
D: -
V: TRBV19
DNA: TGTGCCAGTAGTAAATACACAGGCCCCGGGGAGCTGTTTTTT
CDR3: CASSKYTGPGELFF

J: TRBJ2-5
size: once
D: -
V: TRBV18
DNA: TGTGCCAGCTCACCACCTCCGGACAGAGAGACCCAGTACTTC
CDR3: CASSPPPDRETQYF

J: TRBJ1-2
size: -
D: -
V: TRBV23-1
DNA: TGCGCCAGCAGCCCGTCCCCAACGGGGGGCTATGGCTACACCTTC
CDR3: CASSPSPTGGYGYTF

J: TRBJ2-7
size: -
D: TRBD2
V: TRBV9
DNA: TGTGCCAGCAGCCACTTCAGCGGGAGCGACGAGCAGTACTTC
CDR3: CASSHFSGSDEQYF

J: TRBJ2-1
size: -
D: TRBD2
V: TRBV5-4
DNA: TGTGCCAGCAGTCGAGGGACTAGCGGGGGTTCCTACAATGAGCAGTTCTTC
CDR3: CASSRGTSGGSYNEQFF

J: TRBJ1-1
size: few
D: -
V: TRBV5-6
DNA: TGTGCCAGCAGCTTGACAGGAAGGAACACTGAAGCTTTCTTT
CDR3: CASSLTGRNTEAFF